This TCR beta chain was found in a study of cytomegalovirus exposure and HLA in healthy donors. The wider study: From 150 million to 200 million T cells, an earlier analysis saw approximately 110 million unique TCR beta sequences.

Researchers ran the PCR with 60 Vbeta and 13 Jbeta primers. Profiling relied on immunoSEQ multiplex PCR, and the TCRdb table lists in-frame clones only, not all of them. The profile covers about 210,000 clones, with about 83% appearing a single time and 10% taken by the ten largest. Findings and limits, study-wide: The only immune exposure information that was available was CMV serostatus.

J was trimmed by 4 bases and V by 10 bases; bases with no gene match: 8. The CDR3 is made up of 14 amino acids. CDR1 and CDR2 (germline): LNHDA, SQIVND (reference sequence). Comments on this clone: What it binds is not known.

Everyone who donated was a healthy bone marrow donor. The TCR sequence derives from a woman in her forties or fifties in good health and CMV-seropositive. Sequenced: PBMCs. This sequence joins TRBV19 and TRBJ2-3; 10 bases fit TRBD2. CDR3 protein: CATLSGGAPDTQYF. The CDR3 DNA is TGTGCCACCCTCAGCGGGGGGGCCCCAGATACGCAGTATTTT.